The entry below describes one TCR beta chain. Original handling: Scientists estimated how many nucleated cells there were by amplifying reference gene primers. The table came from immunoSEQ multiplex PCR; TCRdb's copy has only in-frame clones and leaves some out. The V and J calls and clone size were taken over from that table, and D and trimming were inferred from the DNA. This table holds 70,000 or so clones, around nine tenths found once. This sample was taken from a study of blood T cell repertoires in COVID-19. Whole-study context: The study drew acute and convalescent COVID-19 samples from the United States, Italy and Spain. T cells, B-cell-depleted T cells, or PBMCs provided the cDNA or gDNA that served as material.

V gave up 5 bases and J gave up 7 bases; unmatched junction bases: 11. Germline V gives CDR1 MDHEN, CDR2 SYDVKM. The length of the CDR3 is 16 residues. The receptor was derived from a woman in her sixties with acute or convalescent COVID-19. The sample consisted of peripheral blood. The chain is built from TRBV28 and TRBJ1-4, with 9 bases that match TRBD1. As DNA, the CDR3 is TGTGCCAGCAGTCCTACACACAGGGGGCGAGCTGAAAAACTGTTTTTT. Protein product: CASSPTHRGRAEKLFF. The full variable domain, completed using reference TRBV28 and TRBJ1-4, is DVKVTQSSRYLVKRTGEKVFLECVQDMDHENMFWYRQDPGLGLRLIYFSYDVKMKEKGDIPEGYSVSREKKERFSLILESASTNQTSMYLCASSPTHRGRAEKLFFGSGTQLSVL.